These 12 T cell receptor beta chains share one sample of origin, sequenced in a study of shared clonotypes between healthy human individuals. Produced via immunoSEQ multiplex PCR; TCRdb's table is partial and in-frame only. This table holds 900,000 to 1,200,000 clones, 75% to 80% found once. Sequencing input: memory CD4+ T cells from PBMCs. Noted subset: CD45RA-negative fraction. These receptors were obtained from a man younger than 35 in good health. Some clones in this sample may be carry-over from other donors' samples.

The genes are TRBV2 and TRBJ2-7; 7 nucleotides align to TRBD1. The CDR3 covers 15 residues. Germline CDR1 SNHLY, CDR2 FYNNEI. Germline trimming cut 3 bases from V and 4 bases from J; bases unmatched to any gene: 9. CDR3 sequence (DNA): TGTGCCAGCAGTGATATCGGGGACAGACTATACGAGCAGTACTTC. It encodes CASSDIGDRLYEQYF.

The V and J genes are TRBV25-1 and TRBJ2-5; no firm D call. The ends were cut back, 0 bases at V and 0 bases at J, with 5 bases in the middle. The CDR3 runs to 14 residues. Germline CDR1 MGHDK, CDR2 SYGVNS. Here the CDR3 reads CASSEYSNQETQYF. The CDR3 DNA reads TGTGCCAGCAGTGAATACAGCAACCAAGAGACCCAGTACTTC.

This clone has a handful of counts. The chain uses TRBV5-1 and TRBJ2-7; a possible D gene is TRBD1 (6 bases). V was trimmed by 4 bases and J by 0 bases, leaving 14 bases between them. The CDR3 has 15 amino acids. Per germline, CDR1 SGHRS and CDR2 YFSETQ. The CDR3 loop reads CASSTQGSSSYEQYF. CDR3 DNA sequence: TGCGCCAGCAGCACCCAGGGGTCGAGCTCCTACGAGCAGTACTTC.

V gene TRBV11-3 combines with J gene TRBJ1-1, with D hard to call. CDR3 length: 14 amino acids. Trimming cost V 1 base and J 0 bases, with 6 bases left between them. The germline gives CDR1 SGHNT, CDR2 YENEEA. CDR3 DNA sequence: TGTGCCAGCAGCTTAGGACGTTTGAACACTGAAGCTTTCTTT. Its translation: CASSLGRLNTEAFF.

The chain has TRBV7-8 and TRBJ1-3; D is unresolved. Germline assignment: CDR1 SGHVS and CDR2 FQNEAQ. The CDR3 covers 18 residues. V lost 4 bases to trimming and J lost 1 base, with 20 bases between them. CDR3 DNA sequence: TGTGCCAGCAGCTCAACCTACCGACGGGTCCAATCTGGAAACACCATATATTTT. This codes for CASSSTYRRVQSGNTIYF.

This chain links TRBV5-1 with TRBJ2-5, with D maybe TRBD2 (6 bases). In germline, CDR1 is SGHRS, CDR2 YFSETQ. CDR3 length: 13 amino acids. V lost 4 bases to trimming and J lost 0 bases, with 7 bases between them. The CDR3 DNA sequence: TGCGCCAGCAGCACGGGAGACCAAGAGACCCAGTACTTC. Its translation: CASSTGDQETQYF. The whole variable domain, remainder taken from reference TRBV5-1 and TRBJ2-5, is KAGVTQTPRYLIKTRGQQVTLSCSPISGHRSVSWYQQTPGQGLQFLFEYFSETQRNKGNFPGRFSGRQFSNSRSEMNVSTLELGDSALYLCASSTGDQETQYFGPGTRLLVL.

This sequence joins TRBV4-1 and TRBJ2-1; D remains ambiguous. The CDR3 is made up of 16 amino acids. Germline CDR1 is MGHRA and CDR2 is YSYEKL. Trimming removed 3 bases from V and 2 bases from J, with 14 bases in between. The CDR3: CASSHVLTGTYNEQFF. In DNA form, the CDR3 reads TGCGCCAGCAGCCATGTACTTACGGGCACCTACAATGAGCAGTTCTTC.

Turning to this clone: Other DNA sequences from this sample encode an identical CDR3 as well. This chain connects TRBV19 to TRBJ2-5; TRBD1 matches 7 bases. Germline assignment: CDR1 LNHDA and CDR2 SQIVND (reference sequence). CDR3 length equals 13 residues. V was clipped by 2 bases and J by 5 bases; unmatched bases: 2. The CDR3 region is CASSIQGVETQYF. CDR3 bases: TGTGCCAGTAGTATACAGGGGGTGGAGACCCAGTACTTC.

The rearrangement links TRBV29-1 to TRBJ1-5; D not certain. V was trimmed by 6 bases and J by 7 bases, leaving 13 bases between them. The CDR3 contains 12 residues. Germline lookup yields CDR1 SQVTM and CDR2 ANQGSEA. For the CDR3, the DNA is TGCAGCGTCCGATCGGCGGAACAGCCCCAGCATTTT. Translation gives CSVRSAEQPQHF.

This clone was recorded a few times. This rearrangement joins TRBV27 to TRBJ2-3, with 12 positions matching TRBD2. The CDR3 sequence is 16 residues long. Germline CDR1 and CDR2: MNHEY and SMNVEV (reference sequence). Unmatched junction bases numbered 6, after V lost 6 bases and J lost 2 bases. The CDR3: CASSRLAGGVTDTQYF. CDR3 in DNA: TGTGCCAGCAGCCGTCTAGCGGGAGGGGTCACAGATACGCAGTATTTT.

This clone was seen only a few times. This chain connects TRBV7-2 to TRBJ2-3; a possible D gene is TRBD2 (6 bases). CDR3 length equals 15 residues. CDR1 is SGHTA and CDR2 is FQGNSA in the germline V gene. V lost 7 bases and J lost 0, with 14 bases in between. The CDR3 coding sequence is TGTGCCAGCACCCGACTAGTGCCTAGCACAGATACGCAGTATTTT. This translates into CASTRLVPSTDTQYF.

In nucleotides, the CDR3 is TGTGCCACCAGCAGAAGAACAGGGGGTCGATCACCCCTCCACTTT. It specifies CATSRRTGGRSPLHF. The chain joins TRBV15 to TRBJ1-6; 8 bases agree with TRBD1. The J segment lost 10 bases and the V segment lost 2 bases, leaving 7 bases of the junction unmatched. The CDR3 loop spans 15 amino acids. Germline-derived CDR1 and CDR2 are LNHNV and YYDKDF (reference sequence).